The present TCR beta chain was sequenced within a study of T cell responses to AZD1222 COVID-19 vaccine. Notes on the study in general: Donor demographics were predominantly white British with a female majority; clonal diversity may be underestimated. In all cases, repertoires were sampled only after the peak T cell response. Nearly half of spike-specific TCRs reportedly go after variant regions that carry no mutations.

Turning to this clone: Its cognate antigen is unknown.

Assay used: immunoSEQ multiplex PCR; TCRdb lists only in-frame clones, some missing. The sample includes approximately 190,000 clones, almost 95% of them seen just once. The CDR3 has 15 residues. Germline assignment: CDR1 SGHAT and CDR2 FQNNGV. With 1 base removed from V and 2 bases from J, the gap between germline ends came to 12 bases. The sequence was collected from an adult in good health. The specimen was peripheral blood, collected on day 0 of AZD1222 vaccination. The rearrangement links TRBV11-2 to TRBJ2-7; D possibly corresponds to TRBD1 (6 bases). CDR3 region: CASSLAGHGPYEQYF. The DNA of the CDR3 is TGTGCCAGCAGCTTAGCGGGACACGGACCCTACGAGCAGTACTTC.